This TCR beta chain was identified during a study of control samples from healthy donors and cancer patients. The CDR3 contains 19 residues. Germline V gives CDR1 SEHNR, CDR2 FQNEAQ (reference sequence). The V and J ends lost 3 bases and 2 bases, in that order; junction bases with no gene match: 13. Generated by immunoSEQ multiplex PCR, the TCRdb table keeps only in-frame clones and is missing some. The sample carries some 160,000 clones, 92% recorded once. Sequencing was done on a sample of blood. The TCR was taken from a woman aged 25 to 45 in good health. This chain uses TRBV7-9 with TRBJ2-3, with 11 bases identical to TRBD2. CDR3 DNA: TGTGCCAGCAGCTTTCCCCGGGCTAGCGGGAGGAGGTACACAGATACGCAGTATTTT. Its protein is CASSFPRASGRRYTDTQYF.